There are many counts of the clone carrying this T cell receptor beta chain. The CDR3 extends over 15 amino acids. V was cut by 5 bases and J by 9 bases, with 17 bases left in between. Per the germline V gene, CDR1 is SGHAT and CDR2 is FQNNGV. Described time point: after trial treatment. Treatment reported: LDRT plus nivolumab, ipilimumab, low-dose cyclophosphamide and aspirin (RACIN trial). Advanced solid tumors lacking tumor-infiltrating lymphocytes characterized eligible patients. Priming of first-strand cDNA relied on TRAV- and TRBV-specific primers (covering alpha and beta chains). Both a constant-region primer and a V-primer adapter served to amplify TCRs across roughly 22 PCR cycles. TCRdb redid the calling of the reads with MiXCR, one entry per CDR3 protein. The sample lists some 100,000 distinct CDR3 sequences; roughly 19% were seen once. This sample was included in a study of low-dose radiotherapy and immunotherapy resistance in tumors. Background on the study: Intravenous administration to patients comprised nivolumab at 240 mg every two weeks and ipilimumab at 1 mg/kg every six weeks. On a schedule of every two weeks, intravenous cyclophosphamide at a dose of 200 mg/m2 was delivered one day before each radiation and immunotherapy administration.

The clonotype originates from a female donor with ovarian cancer. The specimen comprised PBMCs, sampled after low-dose radiotherapy plus immunotherapy. The rearrangement joins TRBV11-2 to TRBJ1-6; unclear D gene. The CDR3, as DNA: TGTGCCAGCAGCCAAACCGGGCAGGACGGTTCACCCCTCCACTTT. Protein sequence: CASSQTGQDGSPLHF.